The subject of this entry is one T cell receptor (beta chain). The antigen remains unidentified. The protocol was immunoSEQ multiplex PCR, while the TCRdb copy is restricted to in-frame clones and leaves out a portion. The repertoire holds roughly 80,000 clones, with 75% to 90% as singletons. This sample is part of a study of OX40 agonist ivuxolimab in advanced cancers. Study-wide background: Patient treatment consisted of intravenous ivuxolimab administration every 2 weeks at 0.01 to 10 mg/kg. Partial responses were observed in three patients, of whom one had hepatocellular carcinoma and two had cutaneous melanoma.

Study findings and constraints: CD8+ T cells showed, on average, more clonal expansion than CD4+ cells. With doses of 0.1 to 3.0 mg/kg, CD4+ and CD8+ blood T cells had undergone clonal expansion by week 6.

Germline loops: CDR1 SGHTA, CDR2 FQGNSA. The CDR3 is 14 residues long. V was trimmed by 5 bases and J by 4 bases, leaving 15 bases between them. The rearrangement links TRBV7-2 to TRBJ2-7, with D possibly being TRBD2 (6 bases). The sample was CD4+ or CD8+ T cells sorted from blood, taken in a trial of the OX40 agonist ivuxolimab. The sequence was obtained from an adult with an advanced solid tumor such as melanoma, head and neck, liver or kidney cancer. CDR3 sequence reads: CASSRGPGGYEQYF. The DNA for the CDR3 is TGTGCCAGCAGCCGGGGTCCTGGGGGGTACGAGCAGTACTTC.